This T cell receptor (beta chain) was sequenced for a study of T cells in localized non-small cell lung cancer. On this clone: Its antigen remains unidentified. The junction departs from germline at one end; a sequencing error may be responsible.

The length of the CDR3 is 14 residues. Germline assignment: CDR1 MDHEN and CDR2 SYDVKM. Whole-study findings and limits: T cell clonality was highest in uninvolved adjacent lung, above tumor. Prolonged overall survival went with higher T cell density in the blood. A median of roughly 57 clones ranked among the top 100 in tumor appeared in adjacent lung. Heterogeneity is still possible, as just one tumor region was sequenced.

Using immunoSEQ multiplex PCR, the repertoire was profiled, and TCRdb retains in-frame clones only, with some absent. Of just under 6,000 clones in the sample, approximately 20% were seen once. The sequenced sample was lung tumor tissue, obtained before any cancer treatment. This TCR was sampled from a female donor older than 55 with stage I lung adenocarcinoma. The chain combines TRBV28 with TRBJ1-2, with D possibly TRBD1 on 6 matching bases. For the CDR3, the DNA is TGTGCCAGCAGTTTACGGGGGGCTAATTATGGCTACACCTTC. Translation: CASSLRGANYGYTF.